The 21 T cell receptor beta chains reported below all come from one sample, sequenced in a study of identical twins. TCRdb fed the 5' RACE reads into MiXCR, producing one record per CDR3 protein. The sample carries around 280,000 distinct CDR3 sequences, approximately 8.5% recorded once. The sample was also linked to a second study, of yellow fever vaccine responses in identical twins.

The sequenced sample consisted of memory (CD45RO+) T cells sorted from blood. The receptors were sampled from a woman aged 18-29 years in good health.

The chain uses TRBV7-2 and TRBJ2-3; D perhaps matches TRBD2 (5 bases). Per the germline V gene, CDR1 is SGHTA and CDR2 is FQGNSA. The length of the CDR3 is 16 residues. Trimming stripped 5 bases from V and 0 bases from J, with 15 bases between. This CDR3 reads CASSPLGDGSTDTQYF. CDR3 nucleotides: TGTGCCAGCAGCCCTTTGGGAGACGGGAGCACAGATACGCAGTATTTT.

There are many counts of this clonotype. The chain employs TRBV12-3 or TRBV12-4 and TRBJ2-7; D is possibly TRBD1 (6 bases). This CDR3 is 14 amino acids long. V lost 4 bases and J lost 5, with 15 bases in between. The CDR3 region has the DNA TGTGCCAGCAGTTCGACAGGCAAAGGAGACGAGCAGTACTTC. Protein sequence: CASSSTGKGDEQYF.

In its sample, this clonotype was seen many times. The chain has TRBV15 and TRBJ2-3, with 11 bases that match TRBD2. This CDR3 is built from 16 residues. Germline CDR1 reads LNHNV; CDR2 reads YYDKDF (reference sequence). J was trimmed by 5 bases and V by 1 base; bases with no gene match: 5. Here the CDR3 DNA reads TGTGCCACCAGCAGAGGAGGTAGCGGGAGGGAAGATACGCAGTATTTT. Translated, it gives CATSRGGSGREDTQYF.

This clonotype was recorded many times. The rearrangement links TRBV10-3 to TRBJ2-2; D remains ambiguous. The V end was cut by 4 bases, the J end by 1 base, with 10 bases between. Germline lookup yields CDR1 ENHRY and CDR2 SYGVKD. This CDR3 has 15 amino acids. In nucleotides, the CDR3 is TGTGCCATCAGTGGAACCACACGGAACACCGGGGAGCTGTTTTTT. Its protein product is CAISGTTRNTGELFF.

This clonotype was observed a few times. The chain uses TRBV12-3 or TRBV12-4 and TRBJ1-2; no definite D call. Trimming removed 4 bases from V and 8 bases from J, with 14 bases in between. The CDR3 is 13 residues long. Here the CDR3 DNA reads TGTGCCAGCAGTTCGGTGGCCGTCGGAGGCTACACCTTC. Protein product: CASSSVAVGGYTF.

The chain recombines TRBV2 with TRBJ2-1; D unclear. The CDR3 is 12 amino acids. Per germline, CDR1 SNHLY and CDR2 FYNNEI. Trimming shortened V by 5 bases and J by 7 bases, and 9 bases separated the two germline ends. CDR3 loop: CASSPHSNEQFF. As DNA, the CDR3 is TGTGCCAGCAGTCCCCACTCTAATGAGCAGTTCTTC.

The chain joins TRBV15 to TRBJ2-5; D call uncertain. From germline, CDR1 is LNHNV and CDR2 YYDKDF (reference sequence). The length of the CDR3 is 13 residues. Trimming left V 1 base short and J 5 bases short, with 8 bases between. The CDR3 DNA reads as TGTGCCACCAGCAGAGCCCCATGGGAGACCCAGTACTTC. It yields the protein CATSRAPWETQYF.

Ten or more counts support this clonotype. This CDR3 is missing its conserved last phenylalanine or tryptophan, likely due to a read error. No DNA is shown, since the ends of the CDR3 on it are uncertain; the CDR3 is the one TCRdb lists. The gene calls are TRBV5-6 and TRBJ2-5; the DNA was not compared with TRBD1, the D call given in the table. The CDR3 is 11 residues long, ends included. The germline CDR1 and CDR2 sequences are SGHDT and YYEEEE. CDR3 residues: CASSALGTSTY.

This chain's CDR3 is CAFCLARTSPNSGANVLTF. The CDR3 nucleotides are TGTGCCTTCTGTTTAGCTAGGACTAGCCCTAACTCTGGGGCCAACGTCCTGACTTTC. The rearrangement links TRBV12-3 or TRBV12-4 to TRBJ2-6; TRBD2 aligns across 8 bases. V dropped 11 bases and J dropped 0; count of bases not matched to a gene: 18. The CDR3 loop spans 19 amino acids.

The V gene is TRBV5-1, the J gene TRBJ1-2; 9 positions agree with TRBD1. J gave up 5 bases and V 4 bases, and 6 bases lay outside the gene matches. The CDR3 runs to 14 residues. Germline V gene sequence: CDR1 SGHRS, CDR2 YFSETQ. CDR3 nucleotides: TGCGCCAGCAGCAGCTCCGGGACAGGGTATGGCTACACCTTC. Residues: CASSSSGTGYGYTF.

This clonotype has just a few counts. The rearrangement uses TRBV9 and TRBJ1-4; D uncertain. The CDR3 covers 15 residues. CDR1 is SGDLS and CDR2 is YYNGEE in the germline V gene. The V end lost 2 bases, the J end lost 4 bases, and 12 bases lay between the germline ends. Written as DNA, the CDR3 is TGTGCCAGCAGCGTGGGCCGAGGAGTTAATGAAAAACTGTTTTTT. This codes for CASSVGRGVNEKLFF.

This clonotype was detected many times. The chain is built from TRBV12-3 or TRBV12-4 and TRBJ1-1; a weak D match, TRBD1 (6 bases). This CDR3 contains 15 residues. V was clipped by 2 bases and J by 3 bases, with 13 bases between them. The CDR3 loop is CASSLSGAGYTEAFF. CDR3 nucleotides: TGTGCCAGCAGTTTATCAGGGGCTGGGTACACTGAAGCTTTCTTT.

The table lists this clonotype with many counts. This chain joins TRBV20-1 and TRBJ1-4, with TRBD1 identical over 7 bases. Per the germline V gene, CDR1 is DFQATT and CDR2 is SNEGSKA (reference sequence). The CDR3 has 14 residues. Trimming at V came to 3 bases and at J to 6 bases, leaving 7 bases not matched to a gene. The DNA for the CDR3 is TGCAGTGCTAGTAGGGAGACAGGGTATGAAAAACTGTTTTTT. Residues: CSASRETGYEKLFF.

This chain joins TRBV4-1 and TRBJ2-2, with 7 bases that match TRBD1. J lost 6 bases, V lost 4 bases, and 8 bases had no gene match. CDR1 is MGHRA, CDR2 YSYEKL, per germline. This CDR3 contains 15 residues. In DNA, the CDR3 is TGCGCCAGCAGCCTATCTCATCAGGGGGCCGGGGAGCTGTTTTTT. It is translated as CASSLSHQGAGELFF.

The chain recombines TRBV9 with TRBJ1-3; D uncertain. Trimming took 3 bases from V and 2 from J, leaving 12 bases between them. The CDR3 has 15 residues. From germline, CDR1 is SGDLS and CDR2 YYNGEE. CDR3: CASSAPTVTGNTIYF. The CDR3 nucleotides are TGTGCCAGCAGCGCACCCACGGTAACTGGAAACACCATATATTTT.

Only a few counts were recorded for this clonotype. The CDR3, as DNA: TGCAGTGTTCCTCGCGGGGAACTGGGTACGCAGTATTTT. Encoded protein: CSVPRGELGTQYF. The chain recombines TRBV20-1 with TRBJ2-3; a possible D gene is TRBD2 (6 bases). The CDR3 length is 13 residues. Trimming left V 7 bases short and J 8 bases short, with 19 bases between. Germline V gene sequence: CDR1 DFQATT, CDR2 SNEGSKA (reference sequence).

V is TRBV27 and J is TRBJ1-1; D unresolved. From germline, CDR1 is MNHEY and CDR2 SMNVEV (reference sequence). This CDR3 comprises 13 residues. Deletions cut 6 bases from V and 6 bases from J, with 14 bases between. The CDR3 is CASSLQRKAEAFF. The DNA of the CDR3 is TGTGCCAGCAGCCTCCAGAGAAAGGCTGAAGCTTTCTTT.

This clonotype has a count of ten or more. The chain has TRBV12-3 or TRBV12-4 and TRBJ1-1, with D perhaps matching TRBD1 (5 bases). The CDR3 length is 14 residues. Trimming stripped 7 bases from V and 1 base from J, with 13 bases between. The CDR3 loop reads CASTRWGPNTEAFF. The CDR3 nucleotides read TGTGCCAGCACCAGATGGGGCCCGAACACTGAAGCTTTCTTT.

This clonotype came up a few times. This rearrangement joins TRBV19 to TRBJ2-1; 9 bases fit TRBD2. The CDR3 is 15 amino acids. Germline V CDR1 and CDR2: LNHDA, SQIVND (reference sequence). Losses at the gene ends were 4 bases for V and 9 bases for J; bases not matched to a gene: 10. CDR3 DNA sequence: TGTGCCAGTAGTAAATCAGCGGGAGGTTTCGTTGAGCAGTTCTTC. Amino acids: CASSKSAGGFVEQFF. The full variable domain, completed using reference TRBV19 and TRBJ2-1, is DGGITQSPKYLFRKEGQNVTLSCEQNLNHDAMYWYRQDPGQGLRLIYYSQIVNDFQKGDIAEGYSVSREKKESFPLTVTSAQKNPTAFYLCASSKSAGGFVEQFFGPGTRLTVL.

V is TRBV20-1 and J is TRBJ2-7; 9 bases fit TRBD1. Germline lookup yields CDR1 DFQATT and CDR2 SNEGSKA (reference sequence). This CDR3 has 13 residues. Trimming removed 5 bases from V and 7 bases from J; junction bases left unmatched: 9. For the CDR3, the DNA is TGCAGTGCTGCCCTACAGGGGGCGGGGGAGCAGTACTTC. Its translation is CSAALQGAGEQYF.

This clonotype turned up a few times. V is TRBV20-1 and J is TRBJ1-4; 7 bases fit TRBD1. The CDR3 spans 16 residues. Germline V gene lookup returns CDR1 DFQATT and CDR2 SNEGSKA (reference sequence). After removal of 0 bases from V and 3 bases from J, the junction contained 7 bases not matched to a gene. Written as DNA, the CDR3 is TGCAGTGCTAGAGACCAGGGGGTGGCGGCTAATGAAAAACTGTTTTTT. Its translation: CSARDQGVAANEKLFF.